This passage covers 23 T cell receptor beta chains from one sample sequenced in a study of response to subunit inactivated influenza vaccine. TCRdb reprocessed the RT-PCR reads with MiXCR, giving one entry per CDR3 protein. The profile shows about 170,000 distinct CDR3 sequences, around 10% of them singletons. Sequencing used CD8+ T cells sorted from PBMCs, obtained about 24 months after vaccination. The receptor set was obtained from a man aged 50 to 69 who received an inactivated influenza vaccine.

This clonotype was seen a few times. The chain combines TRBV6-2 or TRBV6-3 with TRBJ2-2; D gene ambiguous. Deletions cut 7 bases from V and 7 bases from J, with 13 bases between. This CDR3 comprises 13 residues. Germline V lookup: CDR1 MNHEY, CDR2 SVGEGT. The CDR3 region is CASNLGYRGELFF. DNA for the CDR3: TGTGCCAGCAACTTAGGGTATCGCGGGGAGCTGTTTTTT.

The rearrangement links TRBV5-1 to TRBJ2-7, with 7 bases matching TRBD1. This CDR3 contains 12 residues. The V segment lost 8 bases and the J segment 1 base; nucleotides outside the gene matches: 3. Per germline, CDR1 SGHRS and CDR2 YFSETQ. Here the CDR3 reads CARTDRSYEQYF. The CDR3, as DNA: TGCGCCAGGACGGACAGGTCCTACGAGCAGTACTTC.

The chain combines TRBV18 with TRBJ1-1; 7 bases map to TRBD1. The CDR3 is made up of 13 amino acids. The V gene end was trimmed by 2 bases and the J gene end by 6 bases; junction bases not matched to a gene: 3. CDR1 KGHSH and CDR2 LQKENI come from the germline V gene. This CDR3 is CASSPEGAAEAFF. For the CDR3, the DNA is TGTGCCAGCTCACCAGAGGGGGCTGCTGAAGCTTTCTTT.

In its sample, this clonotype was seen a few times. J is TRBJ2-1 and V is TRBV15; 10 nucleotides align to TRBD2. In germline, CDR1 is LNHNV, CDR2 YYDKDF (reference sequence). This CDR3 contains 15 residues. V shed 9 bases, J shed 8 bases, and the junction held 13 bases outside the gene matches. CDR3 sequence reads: CATQTGTSVRDEQFF. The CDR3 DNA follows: TGTGCCACACAAACCGGGACTAGCGTTAGGGATGAGCAGTTCTTC.

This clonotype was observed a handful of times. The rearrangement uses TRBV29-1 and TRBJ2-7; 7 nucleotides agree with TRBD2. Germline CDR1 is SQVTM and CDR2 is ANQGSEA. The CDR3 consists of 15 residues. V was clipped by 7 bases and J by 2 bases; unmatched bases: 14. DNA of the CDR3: TGCAGCGCTGTGGGGGTCGGGGGGTCTCCCTACGAGCAGTACTTC. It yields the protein CSAVGVGGSPYEQYF.

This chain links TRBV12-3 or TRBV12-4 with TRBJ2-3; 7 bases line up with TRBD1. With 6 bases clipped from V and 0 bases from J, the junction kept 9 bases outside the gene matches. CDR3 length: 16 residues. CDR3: CASSHGDSLSTDTQYF. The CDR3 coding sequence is TGTGCCAGCAGCCACGGGGACAGTCTTAGCACAGATACGCAGTATTTT.

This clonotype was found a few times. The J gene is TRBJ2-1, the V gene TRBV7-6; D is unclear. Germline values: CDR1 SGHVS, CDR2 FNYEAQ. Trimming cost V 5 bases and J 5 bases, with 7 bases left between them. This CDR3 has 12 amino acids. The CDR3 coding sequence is TGTGCCAGCAGCCCCCAGCACAATGAGCAGTTCTTC. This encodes CASSPQHNEQFF.

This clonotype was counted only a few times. CDR3 nucleotides: TGTGCCAGCAGTGAGACAGGGAGCAATGAGCAGTTCTTC. Amino acids: CASSETGSNEQFF. The rearrangement links TRBV27 to TRBJ2-1; the match to TRBD1 covers 7 bases. The CDR3 totals 13 residues. Germline CDR1 reads MNHEY; CDR2 reads SMNVEV (reference sequence). Trimming at V came to 5 bases and at J to 6 bases, leaving 4 bases not matched to a gene.

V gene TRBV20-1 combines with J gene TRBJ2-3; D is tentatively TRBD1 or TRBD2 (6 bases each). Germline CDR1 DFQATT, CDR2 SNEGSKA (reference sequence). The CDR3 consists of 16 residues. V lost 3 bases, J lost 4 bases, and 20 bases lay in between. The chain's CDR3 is CSARPRGGGPPDTQYF. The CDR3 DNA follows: TGCAGTGCTAGGCCCAGGGGAGGTGGCCCCCCAGATACGCAGTATTTT.

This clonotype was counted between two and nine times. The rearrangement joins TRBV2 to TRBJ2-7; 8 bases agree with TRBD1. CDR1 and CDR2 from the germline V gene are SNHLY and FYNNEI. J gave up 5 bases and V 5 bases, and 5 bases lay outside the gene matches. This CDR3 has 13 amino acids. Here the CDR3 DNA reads TGTGCCAGCAGTTTCACAGGGGGTGACGAGCAGTACTTC. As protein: CASSFTGGDEQYF.

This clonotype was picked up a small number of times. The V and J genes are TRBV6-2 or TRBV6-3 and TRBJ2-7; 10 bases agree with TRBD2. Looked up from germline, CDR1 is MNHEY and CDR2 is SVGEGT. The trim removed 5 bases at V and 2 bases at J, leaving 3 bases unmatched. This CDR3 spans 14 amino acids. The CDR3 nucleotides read TGTGCCAGCAGTCGACTAGCGGGTGCCTACGAGCAGTACTTC. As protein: CASSRLAGAYEQYF.

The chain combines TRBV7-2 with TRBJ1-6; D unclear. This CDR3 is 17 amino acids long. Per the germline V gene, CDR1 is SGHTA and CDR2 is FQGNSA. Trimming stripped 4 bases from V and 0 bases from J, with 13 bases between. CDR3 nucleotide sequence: TGTGCCAGCAGCTACCGTCGAGGCCTCTCCTATAATTCACCCCTCCACTTT. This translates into CASSYRRGLSYNSPLHF.

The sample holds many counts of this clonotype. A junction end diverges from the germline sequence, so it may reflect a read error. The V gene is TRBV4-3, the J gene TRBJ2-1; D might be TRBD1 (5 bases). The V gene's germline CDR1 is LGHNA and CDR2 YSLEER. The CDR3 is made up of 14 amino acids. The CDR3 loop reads CASSQDSGYNEQFF. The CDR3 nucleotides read TGTGCCAGCAGCCAAGATTCAGGGTATAATGAGCAGTTCTTC.

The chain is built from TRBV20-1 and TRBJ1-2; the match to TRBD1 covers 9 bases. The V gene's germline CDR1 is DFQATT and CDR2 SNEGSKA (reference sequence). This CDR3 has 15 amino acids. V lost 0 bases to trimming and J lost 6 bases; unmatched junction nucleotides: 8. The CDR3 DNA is TGCAGTGCTAGAGATCCAAACAGGGGGCTGGATGGCTACACCTTC. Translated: CSARDPNRGLDGYTF.

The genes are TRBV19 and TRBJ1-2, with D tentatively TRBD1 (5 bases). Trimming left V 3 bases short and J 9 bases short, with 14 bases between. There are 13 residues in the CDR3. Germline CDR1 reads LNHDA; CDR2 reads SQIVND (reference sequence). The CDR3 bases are TGTGCCAGTAGTATCGGGGCCTATAGTAGCTACACCTTC. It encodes CASSIGAYSSYTF.

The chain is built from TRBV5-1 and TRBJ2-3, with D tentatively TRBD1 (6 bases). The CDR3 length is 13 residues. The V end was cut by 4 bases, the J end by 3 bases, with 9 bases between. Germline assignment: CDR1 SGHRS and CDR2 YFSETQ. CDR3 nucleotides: TGCGCCAGCAGCACTACAGGGACAGATACGCAGTATTTT. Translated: CASSTTGTDTQYF.

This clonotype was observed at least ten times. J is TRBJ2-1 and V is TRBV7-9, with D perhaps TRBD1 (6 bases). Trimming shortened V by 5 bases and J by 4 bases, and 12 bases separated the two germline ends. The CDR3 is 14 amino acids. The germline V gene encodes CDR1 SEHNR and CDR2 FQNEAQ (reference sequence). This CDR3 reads CASSRGTFYNEQFF. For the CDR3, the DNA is TGTGCCAGCAGCAGAGGGACATTTTACAATGAGCAGTTCTTC. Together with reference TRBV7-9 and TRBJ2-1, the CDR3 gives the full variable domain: DTGVSQNPRHKITKRGQNVTFRCDPISEHNRLYWYRQTLGQGPEFLTYFQNEAQLEKSRLLSDRFSAERPKGSFSTLEIQRTEQGDSAMYLCASSRGTFYNEQFFGPGTRLTVL.

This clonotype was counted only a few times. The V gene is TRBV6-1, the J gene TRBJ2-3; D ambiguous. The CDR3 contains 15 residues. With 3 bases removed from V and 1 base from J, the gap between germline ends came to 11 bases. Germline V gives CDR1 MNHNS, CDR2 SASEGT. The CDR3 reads CASSETPRGTDTQYF. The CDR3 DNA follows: TGTGCCAGCAGTGAGACGCCACGAGGCACAGATACGCAGTATTTT.

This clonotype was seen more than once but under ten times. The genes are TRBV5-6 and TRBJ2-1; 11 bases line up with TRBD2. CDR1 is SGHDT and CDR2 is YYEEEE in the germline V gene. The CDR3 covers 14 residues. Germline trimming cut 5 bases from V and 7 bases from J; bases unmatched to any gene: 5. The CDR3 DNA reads TGTGCCAGCAGAGGGACTAGCGGTGTAAATGAGCAGTTCTTC. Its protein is CASRGTSGVNEQFF.

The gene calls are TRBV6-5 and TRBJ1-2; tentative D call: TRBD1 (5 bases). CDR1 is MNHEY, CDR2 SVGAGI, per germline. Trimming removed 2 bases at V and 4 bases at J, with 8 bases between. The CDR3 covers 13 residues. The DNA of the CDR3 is TGTGCCAGCAGTTACCACGGGGGCTATGGCTACACCTTC. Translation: CASSYHGGYGYTF.

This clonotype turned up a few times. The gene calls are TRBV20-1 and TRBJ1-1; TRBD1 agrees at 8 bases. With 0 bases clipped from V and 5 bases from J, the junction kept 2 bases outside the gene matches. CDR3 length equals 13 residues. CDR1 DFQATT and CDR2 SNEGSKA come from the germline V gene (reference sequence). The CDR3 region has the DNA TGCAGTGCTAGAGACAGGGGGCAGACTGAAGCTTTCTTT. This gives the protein CSARDRGQTEAFF.

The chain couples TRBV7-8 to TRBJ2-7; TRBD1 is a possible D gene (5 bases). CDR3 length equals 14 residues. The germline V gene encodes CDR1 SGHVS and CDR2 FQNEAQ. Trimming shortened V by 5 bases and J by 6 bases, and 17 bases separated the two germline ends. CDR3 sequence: CASSLRMGLREQYF. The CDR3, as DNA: TGTGCCAGCAGCCTACGGATGGGGCTCCGCGAGCAGTACTTC.

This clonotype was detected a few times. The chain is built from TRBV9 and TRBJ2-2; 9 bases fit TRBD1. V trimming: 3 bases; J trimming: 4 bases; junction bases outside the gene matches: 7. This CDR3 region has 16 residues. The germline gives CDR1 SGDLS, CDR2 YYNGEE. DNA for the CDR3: TGTGCCAGCAGCGGGACCGGGACAGGGAGCACCGGGGAGCTGTTTTTT. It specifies CASSGTGTGSTGELFF. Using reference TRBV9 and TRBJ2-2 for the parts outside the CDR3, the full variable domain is DSGVTQTPKHLITATGQRVTLRCSPRSGDLSVYWYQQSLDQGLQFLIQYYNGEERAKGNILERFSAQQFPDLHSELNLSSLELGDSALYFCASSGTGTGSTGELFFGEGSRLTVL.